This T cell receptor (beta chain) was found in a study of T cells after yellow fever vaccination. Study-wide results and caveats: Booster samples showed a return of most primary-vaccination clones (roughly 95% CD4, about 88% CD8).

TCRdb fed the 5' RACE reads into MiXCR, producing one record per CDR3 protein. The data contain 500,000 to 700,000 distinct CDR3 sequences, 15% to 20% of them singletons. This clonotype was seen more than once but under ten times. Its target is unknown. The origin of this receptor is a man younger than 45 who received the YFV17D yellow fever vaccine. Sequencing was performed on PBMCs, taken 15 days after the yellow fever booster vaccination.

CDR3 nucleotide sequence: TGTGCCATCAGGGGGGGACCCGAAAGCACAGATACGCAGTATTTT. Translation: CAIRGGPESTDTQYF. This chain joins TRBV10-3 and TRBJ2-3; D is perhaps TRBD2 (6 bases). The CDR3 covers 15 residues. The V gene lost 6 bases and the J gene lost 0 bases, with 13 bases spanning the gap. CDR1 and CDR2 from the germline V gene are ENHRY and SYGVKD.